The sequence of this T cell receptor beta chain was determined in a study of shared clonotypes between healthy human individuals. Only in-frame clones appear in the TCRdb table, and some are missing; sequencing was by immunoSEQ multiplex PCR. This sample yields about 2,200,000 clones, of which 93% are seen a single time; under 2% belongs to the top ten. Selected positively for CCR7 and CD45RO-negative, naive CD8 cells excluded terminally differentiated effector memory CD45RA+ cells. CDR1 is MDHEN and CDR2 is SYDVKM in the germline V gene. The CDR3 contains 15 residues. V was clipped by 5 bases and J by 5 bases; unmatched bases: 12.

The origin of this receptor is a man aged 18 to 30 in good health. Some clones in this sample may be carry-over from other donors' samples. The rearrangement links TRBV28 to TRBJ2-7; TRBD1 matches 7 bases. Sequences were obtained from naive CD8+ T cells from PBMCs. The CDR3 reads CASSLLLQGPDEQYF. DNA of the CDR3: TGTGCCAGCAGTCTCCTACTACAGGGGCCGGACGAGCAGTACTTC.